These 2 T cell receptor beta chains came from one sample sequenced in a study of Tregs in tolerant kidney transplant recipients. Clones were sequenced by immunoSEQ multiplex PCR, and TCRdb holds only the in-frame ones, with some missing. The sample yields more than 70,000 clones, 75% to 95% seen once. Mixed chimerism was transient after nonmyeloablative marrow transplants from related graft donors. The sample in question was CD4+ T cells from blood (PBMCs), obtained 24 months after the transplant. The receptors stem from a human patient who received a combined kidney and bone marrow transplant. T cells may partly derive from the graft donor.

The CDR3 is CASSNADTQYF. The CDR3 DNA reads as TGTGCCAGTAGCAATGCAGATACGCAGTATTTT. The rearrangement uses TRBV19 and TRBJ2-3; no firm D call. V was cut by 6 bases and J by 4 bases, with 5 bases left in between. The CDR3 runs 11 residues. Germline V CDR1 and CDR2: LNHDA, SQIVND (reference sequence).

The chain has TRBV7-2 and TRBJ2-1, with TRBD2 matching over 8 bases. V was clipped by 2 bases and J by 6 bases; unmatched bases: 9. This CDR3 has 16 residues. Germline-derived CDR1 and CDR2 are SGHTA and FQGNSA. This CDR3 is CASSLRLGTRSNEQFF. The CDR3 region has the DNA TGTGCCAGCAGCTTACGGTTGGGGACTAGAAGCAATGAGCAGTTCTTC.